This T cell receptor (beta chain) was found in a study of patients and donors after allogeneic stem cell transplantation. TCRdb used MiXCR to reprocess the RT-PCR reads, holding one entry per CDR3 protein. Of around 240,000 distinct CDR3 sequences in the sample, less than 15% were seen once. This clonotype was picked up many times. The sequencing sample was made of blood, either unsorted or a sorted T cell fraction (not recorded which). The source of this sequence is a human donor who was either an allogeneic HSCT recipient or a stem cell or donor lymphocyte infusion donor (not recorded which). It is not recorded whose cells these are; they may come from a transplant donor.

The CDR3 sequence: CASSSVRGDDTQYF. The CDR3 coding sequence is TGTGCCAGCAGCTCCGTTAGGGGAGACGATACGCAGTATTTT. The chain employs TRBV5-4 and TRBJ2-3; possibly TRBD1 or TRBD2 for D (5 bases each). The germline V gene has CDR1 SGHNT and CDR2 YYREEE (reference sequence). Trimming took 3 bases from V and 6 from J, leaving 14 bases between them. The length of the CDR3 is 14 residues.